Shown below are 6 T cell receptor beta chains from a single sample sequenced in a study of human T cells and chemical hapten exposure. Time point given: patch test 3, about 24 weeks after DPC sensitization. Treatment described: therapeutic diphenylcyclopropenone sensitization with weekly scalp DPC. A single record per CDR3 protein comes from TCRdb applying MiXCR to the RACE reads. In the table there are around 150,000 distinct CDR3 sequences, 28% of which are singletons. This material consisted of whole blood, taken in connection with sensitization to the hapten diphenylcyclopropenone (DPC). The receptors come from a woman between 18 and 29 years old with alopecia areata. Some clones in this sample may be carry-over from other donors' samples.

This clonotype was counted only a few times. The chain has TRBV9 and TRBJ1-5, with D tentatively TRBD1 (5 bases). Germline CDR1 and CDR2: SGDLS and YYNGEE. V was cut by 0 bases and J by 3 bases, with 7 bases left in between. The CDR3 contains 14 residues. The CDR3 DNA is TGTGCCAGCAGCGTAGGGGGCCCCAATCAGCCCCAGCATTTT. Protein: CASSVGGPNQPQHF.

This clonotype came up a few times. The J gene is TRBJ1-1, the V gene TRBV20-1; D gene uncertain. V was pared by 4 bases and J by 0 bases, with 15 bases between. The CDR3 has 15 amino acids. Germline V gene sequence: CDR1 DFQATT, CDR2 SNEGSKA (reference sequence). The DNA of the CDR3 is TGCAGTGCTAACCTTCGGGGAGGCGTGAACACTGAAGCTTTCTTT. It yields the protein CSANLRGGVNTEAFF.

In its sample, this clonotype was seen a few times. The CDR3 here is CASSARTGSGEQFF. In nucleotides, the CDR3 is TGTGCCAGCAGCGCCCGGACAGGGTCAGGTGAGCAGTTCTTC. The chain uses TRBV9 and TRBJ2-1; TRBD1 aligns across 8 bases. Germline assignment: CDR1 SGDLS and CDR2 YYNGEE. The CDR3 covers 14 residues. Losses at the gene ends were 3 bases for V and 9 bases for J; bases not matched to a gene: 8.

This clonotype was counted between two and nine times. The V call is TRBV21-1, the J call TRBJ1-5. TRBV21-1 is described as a pseudogene. This CDR3 has 13 amino acids. In DNA form, the CDR3 reads TGTGCCAGCAGCCTTCGGAGGGCTCAGCCCCAGCATTTT. This codes for CASSLRRAQPQHF.

The CDR3 coding sequence is TGTGCCAGCAGCTTAGGATTGGTACAGGGGGATTATGGCTACACCTTC. Translation gives CASSLGLVQGDYGYTF. The rearrangement links TRBV7-2 to TRBJ1-2; 8 positions match TRBD1. The CDR3 totals 16 residues. Germline V gene data show CDR1 as SGHTA and CDR2 as FQGNSA. Germline trimming cut 1 base from V and 5 bases from J; bases unmatched to any gene: 9.

This clonotype was counted at least ten times. The chain has TRBV27 and TRBJ2-3; maybe TRBD2 (6 bases). Germline V lookup: CDR1 MNHEY, CDR2 SMNVEV (reference sequence). The CDR3 has 12 amino acids. Trimming took 6 bases from V and 4 from J, leaving 8 bases between them. In DNA form, the CDR3 reads TGTGCCAGCAGCCCGGGGGCAGATACGCAGTATTTT. Translation: CASSPGADTQYF.